This T cell receptor (beta chain) was recovered during a study of OX40 agonist ivuxolimab in advanced cancers. General study results and limits: By week 6 at 0.1 to 3.0 mg/kg, blood CD4+ and CD8+ T cells had expanded clonally. The average count of expanded clones was higher among CD8+ T cells than among CD4+.

On this clone itself: Its specificity is unknown.

Repertoires were generated with immunoSEQ multiplex PCR, while TCRdb's copy carries only in-frame clones and drops some. This sample has approximately 44,000 clones; around nine tenths occur once, and the top ten carry 10% to 15%. The V gene's germline CDR1 is LNHDA and CDR2 SQIVND (reference sequence). The CDR3 runs to 14 residues. V shed 4 bases, J shed 5 bases, and the junction held 4 bases outside the gene matches. Autoimmune disease history or systemic immunosuppression barred patients. This chain links TRBV19 with TRBJ1-5, with 8 bases fitting TRBD1. The TCR originated in an adult with an advanced solid tumor such as melanoma, head and neck, liver or kidney cancer. This specimen consisted of CD4+ or CD8+ T cells sorted from blood, obtained in a trial of the OX40 agonist ivuxolimab. The CDR3 region has the DNA TGTGCCAGTAGTAGCAGGGGGCTCGATCAGCCCCAGCATTTT. Amino acids: CASSSRGLDQPQHF.